These 27 T cell receptor beta chains share one sample of origin, sequenced in a study of control samples from healthy donors and cancer patients (dated by TCRdb to the early 2020s). Library prep was done by the immunoSEQ multiplex PCR assay. The immuneACCESS repertoire file appears here via TCRdb, limited to in-frame rearrangements. These files lack a portion of the clones; in checked studies, under half of the deficit traces to unresolved V genes, and the cause of the others is not known. In this sample the table shows 65,000 to 85,000 clones, more than 75% of which occur a single time. The ten largest clonotypes hold approximately 2.3% of the sample. Sequencing was carried out using PBMCs. The receptors were gathered from a woman aged 45-60 years with head and neck cancer.

The chain recombines TRBV28 with TRBJ2-5; D not resolved. This CDR3 comprises 12 residues. Trimming left V 6 bases short and J 5 bases short, with 10 bases between. CDR1 is MDHEN and CDR2 is SYDVKM in the germline V gene. CDR3 amino acids: CASSSMAETQYF. In DNA, the CDR3 is TGTGCCAGCAGCTCAATGGCGGAGACCCAGTACTTC.

The J gene is TRBJ1-5, the V gene TRBV6-1, with D possibly matching TRBD1 (6 bases). There are 16 residues in the CDR3. The germline V gene has CDR1 MNHNS and CDR2 SASEGT. Trimming pared 1 base from V and 4 bases from J, leaving 14 bases between. The CDR3 DNA sequence: TGTGCCAGCAGTGAAGAAGCAGGGGTTGGGAATCAGCCCCAGCATTTT. Its protein is CASSEEAGVGNQPQHF.

The chain uses TRBV19 and TRBJ2-1; D is possibly TRBD1 (5 bases). In germline, CDR1 is LNHDA, CDR2 SQIVND (reference sequence). The CDR3 contains 15 residues. The V end lost 4 bases, the J end lost 9 bases, and 19 bases lay between the germline ends. The CDR3 reads CASSTLTGKDTEQFF. In DNA, the CDR3 is TGTGCCAGTAGTACCTTAACTGGGAAGGACACTGAGCAGTTCTTC.

This sequence joins TRBV28 and TRBJ2-7; 10 nucleotides align to TRBD1. This CDR3 contains 16 residues. CDR1 is MDHEN and CDR2 is SYDVKM in the germline V gene. The junction had 10 bases not matched to a gene; V was cut back by 5 bases and J by 3 bases. The CDR3 DNA reads as TGTGCCAGCAGTGACAGAGGGGGACAGGGGAACTACGAGCAGTACTTC. Protein product: CASSDRGGQGNYEQYF.

The genes are TRBV4-1 and TRBJ1-6; D unclear. Germline V CDR1 and CDR2: MGHRA, YSYEKL. V lost 0 bases, J lost 0 bases, and 15 bases lay in between. This CDR3 comprises 19 residues. CDR3 sequence (DNA): TGCGCCAGCAGCCAAGATCGGTCGGTTCCACGCTCCTATAATTCACCCCTCCACTTT. Protein sequence: CASSQDRSVPRSYNSPLHF.

This clone was found once. The chain employs TRBV7-7 and TRBJ2-1; no reliable D call. The germline V gene has CDR1 SSHAT and CDR2 FNYEAQ (reference sequence). This CDR3 has 13 amino acids. Trimming took 3 bases from V and 5 from J, leaving 8 bases between them. The CDR3 DNA is TGTGCCAGCAGCTTGAGGCGTCACAATGAGCAGTTCTTC. This sequence encodes CASSLRRHNEQFF.

This clone was counted once. V is TRBV3-1 (or the pseudogene TRBV3-2) and J is TRBJ2-1; tentative D call: TRBD2 (5 bases). Per the germline V gene, CDR1 is LGHDT and CDR2 is YNNKEL (reference sequence). This CDR3 spans 14 amino acids. Deletions cut 6 bases from V and 6 bases from J, with 15 bases between. CDR3 bases: TGTGCCAGCAGATCCGGAGGTCTTTCCAATGAGCAGTTCTTC. It translates to CASRSGGLSNEQFF.

This rearrangement joins TRBV3-1 (or the pseudogene TRBV3-2) to TRBJ2-7, with 8 bases matching TRBD2. CDR1 and CDR2 (germline): LGHDT, YNNKEL (reference sequence). V lost 1 base to trimming and J lost 4 bases; unmatched junction nucleotides: 6. The CDR3 contains 15 residues. CDR3: CASSQGSGGLYEQYF. Here the CDR3 DNA reads TGTGCCAGCAGCCAAGGGAGCGGGGGATTGTACGAGCAGTACTTC.

As DNA, the CDR3 is TGTGCCAGCCGGTGGCGCGGCTCTTATAATTCACCCCTCCACTTT. Protein: CASRWRGSYNSPLHF. This rearrangement joins TRBV6-5 to TRBJ1-6; no definite D call. Germline CDR1 is MNHEY and CDR2 is SVGAGI. The V end lost 8 bases, the J end lost 4 bases, and 15 bases lay between the germline ends. The CDR3 has 15 residues.

The rearrangement joins TRBV7-9 to TRBJ1-1; the D is unclear. The V end lost 4 bases, the J end lost 1 base, and 10 bases lay between the germline ends. CDR1 and CDR2 from the germline V gene are SEHNR and FQNEAQ (reference sequence). This CDR3 region has 14 residues. This CDR3 is CASSSSARNTEAFF. CDR3 nucleotide sequence: TGTGCCAGCAGCTCCTCGGCCAGGAACACTGAAGCTTTCTTT.

The chain combines TRBV6-6 with TRBJ2-7; a possible D gene is TRBD2 (5 bases). The V gene lost 2 bases and the J gene lost 4 bases, with 9 bases spanning the gap. Germline CDR1 and CDR2: MNHNY and SVGAGI (reference sequence). The CDR3 has 13 residues. The CDR3 sequence is CASSYPGSYEQYF. In DNA, the CDR3 is TGTGCCAGCAGTTACCCGGGAAGTTACGAGCAGTACTTC.

This rearrangement joins TRBV18 to TRBJ1-2; TRBD1 might be the D (6 bases). With 4 bases removed from V and 5 bases from J, the gap between germline ends came to 17 bases. CDR1 KGHSH and CDR2 LQKENI come from the germline V gene. This CDR3 spans 15 amino acids. CDR3 in DNA: TGTGCCAGCTCACTCCGGGACACCGGAACTTATGGCTACACCTTC. The encoded protein is CASSLRDTGTYGYTF.

V and J are TRBV11-3 and TRBJ1-3, with D uncertain. The CDR3 sequence is 15 residues long. V dropped 1 base and J dropped 4 bases, with 11 bases sitting between them. Germline V gene data show CDR1 as SGHNT and CDR2 as YENEEA. The DNA of the CDR3 is TGTGCCAGCAGCTTAGGTGGCAGCGTCGGAAACACCATATATTTT. It yields the protein CASSLGGSVGNTIYF.

This clone has just one count. The rearrangement uses TRBV27 and TRBJ2-3; 9 bases line up with TRBD2. The length of the CDR3 is 17 residues. After removal of 3 bases from V and 1 base from J, the junction contained 8 bases not matched to a gene. The germline gives CDR1 MNHEY, CDR2 SMNVEV (reference sequence). The CDR3 bases are TGTGCCAGCAGTTTGACGGCGGCTAGCGGGGGCACAGATACGCAGTATTTT. Translating gives CASSLTAASGGTDTQYF.

J is TRBJ2-1 and V is TRBV19; the match to TRBD2 covers 11 bases. This CDR3 region has 15 residues. V was pared by 6 bases and J by 5 bases, with 6 bases of the junction left unmatched. Germline V gene sequence: CDR1 LNHDA, CDR2 SQIVND (reference sequence). The CDR3 sequence is CASSPGTSGHNEQFF. DNA for the CDR3: TGTGCCAGTAGCCCTGGGACTAGCGGACACAATGAGCAGTTCTTC.

CDR3 nucleotide sequence: TGTGCCAGCAGTTTAATAGATCAGCCCCAGCATTTT. As protein: CASSLIDQPQHF. This chain links TRBV28 with TRBJ1-5; D is uncertain. V lost 2 bases, J lost 5 bases, and 4 bases lay in between. CDR3 length: 12 amino acids. Germline V gene lookup returns CDR1 MDHEN and CDR2 SYDVKM. Combining the CDR3 with reference TRBV28 and TRBJ1-5 gives the whole variable domain DVKVTQSSRYLVKRTGEKVFLECVQDMDHENMFWYRQDPGLGLRLIYFSYDVKMKEKGDIPEGYSVSREKKERFSLILESASTNQTSMYLCASSLIDQPQHFGDGTRLSIL.

The chain joins TRBV3-1 (or the pseudogene TRBV3-2) to TRBJ2-7; TRBD1 agrees at 9 bases. CDR3 length equals 15 residues. Germline loops: CDR1 LGHDT, CDR2 YNNKEL (reference sequence). Trimming removed 4 bases from V and 3 bases from J; junction bases left unmatched: 7. CDR3 nucleotide sequence: TGTGCCAGCAGCCCACAGGGGGCGGGAAACTACGAGCAGTACTTC. This encodes CASSPQGAGNYEQYF.

This chain joins TRBV5-4 and TRBJ2-2, with D perhaps being TRBD1 or TRBD2 (7 bases each). V shed 2 bases and J shed 4 bases, with 15 bases lying between them. From germline, CDR1 is SGHNT and CDR2 YYREEE (reference sequence). The CDR3 has 16 amino acids. CDR3: CASSFRQGGGTGELFF. The CDR3 DNA sequence: TGTGCCAGCAGCTTCCGGCAGGGGGGGGGCACCGGGGAGCTGTTTTTT.

The chain joins TRBV28 to TRBJ1-2; D remains unclear. CDR3 length: 14 residues. Germline V gene lookup returns CDR1 MDHEN and CDR2 SYDVKM. V was shortened by 3 bases and J by 5 bases, with 13 bases between the two germline ends. The CDR3 sequence: CASSFGRGWYGYTF. Written as DNA, the CDR3 is TGTGCCAGCAGTTTTGGGCGAGGCTGGTATGGCTACACCTTC.

The chain combines TRBV28 with TRBJ1-2, with TRBD1 as a possible D gene (6 bases). The CDR3 extends over 17 amino acids. In germline, CDR1 is MDHEN, CDR2 SYDVKM. V dropped 4 bases and J dropped 2 bases, with 20 bases sitting between them. CDR3 bases: TGTGCCAGCAGTTCTATTAAGTGGGGGGCGCGGAACTATGGCTACACCTTC. Residues: CASSSIKWGARNYGYTF.

The chain is built from TRBV28 and TRBJ1-5; 8 bases agree with TRBD1. The CDR3 contains 15 residues. With V trimmed by 6 bases and J by 4 bases, 8 bases remained unmatched. Germline V gene sequence: CDR1 MDHEN, CDR2 SYDVKM. CDR3 nucleotides: TGTGCCAGCAGATCACAGGGGGTTTCGAATCAGCCCCAGCATTTT. Translation: CASRSQGVSNQPQHF.

The V and J genes are TRBV28 and TRBJ2-2, with D possibly called TRBD1 or TRBD2 (7 bases each). The CDR3 consists of 14 residues. With 3 bases removed from V and 4 bases from J, the gap between germline ends came to 9 bases. The germline CDR1 and CDR2 sequences are MDHEN and SYDVKM. CDR3 DNA: TGTGCCAGCAGTTTCAGGGGGGGCACCGGGGAGCTGTTTTTT. Protein: CASSFRGGTGELFF.

This clone was found a few times. V usage is TRBV12-3 or TRBV12-4 and J usage is TRBJ2-7; D is uncertain. V lost 7 bases to trimming and J lost 3 bases, with 10 bases between them. The CDR3 is 12 amino acids. CDR3 in amino acids: CASMGVNYEQYF. In DNA form, the CDR3 reads TGTGCCAGCATGGGCGTCAACTACGAGCAGTACTTC.

This clone was seen once. The gene calls are TRBV28 and TRBJ2-3, with D perhaps TRBD2 (6 bases). Germline V lookup: CDR1 MDHEN, CDR2 SYDVKM. The CDR3 runs to 16 residues. Trimming pared 5 bases from V and 0 bases from J, leaving 15 bases between. This CDR3 is CASSVKLGTSTDTQYF. The CDR3 DNA reads as TGTGCCAGCAGTGTCAAGTTGGGGACTAGCACAGATACGCAGTATTTT.

V and J are TRBV24-1 and TRBJ2-3; D gene ambiguous. CDR1 is KGHDR and CDR2 is SFDVKD in the germline V gene. This CDR3 is 12 amino acids long. V was clipped by 1 base and J by 5 bases, with 3 bases between them. Written as DNA, the CDR3 is TGTGCCACCAGTGATTTCAAAGATACGCAGTATTTT. It yields the protein CATSDFKDTQYF.

The chain carries TRBV6-5 and TRBJ2-1, with unresolved D. Trimming shortened V by 0 bases and J by 4 bases, and 4 bases separated the two germline ends. In germline, CDR1 is MNHEY, CDR2 SVGAGI. This CDR3 is built from 13 residues. CDR3 loop: CASSYSMYNEQFF. The CDR3 DNA reads as TGTGCCAGCAGTTACTCGATGTACAATGAGCAGTTCTTC.

Here the CDR3 DNA reads TGTGCCAGCAGCGTATCTCTTTCTACAGGATCTACCTCCTACGAGCAGTACTTC. Translated, it gives CASSVSLSTGSTSYEQYF. The chain recombines TRBV9 with TRBJ2-7; tentatively, D is TRBD1 (5 bases). Germline V gene lookup returns CDR1 SGDLS and CDR2 YYNGEE. The CDR3 runs to 18 residues. The germline V and J ends were trimmed by 1 base and 0 bases, with 20 bases remaining between them.